Following are 28 T cell receptor beta chains from one sample sequenced in a study of blood T cell repertoires in COVID-19. TCRdb keeps only in-frame clones here, not all; method: immunoSEQ multiplex PCR. This sample has fewer than 600,000 clones; roughly nine tenths occur once, and the top ten carry approximately 0.9%. The specimen sequenced was peripheral blood. The origin of the receptors is a man between 18 and 35 years old with COVID-19, enrolled during active disease.

The V call is TRBV10-1, the J call TRBJ2-3; unclear D gene. This CDR3 spans 15 amino acids. The ends were cut back, 5 bases at V and 2 bases at J, with 14 bases in the middle. CDR1 and CDR2 from the germline V gene are WNHNN and SYGVQD (reference sequence). DNA of the CDR3: TGCGCCAGCAGTAGATCAGACGGAGCCACAGATACGCAGTATTTT. This translates into CASSRSDGATDTQYF.

J is TRBJ2-3 and V is TRBV24-1; 12 positions match TRBD2. Looked up from germline, CDR1 is KGHDR and CDR2 is SFDVKD. J was trimmed by 0 bases and V by 2 bases; bases with no gene match: 2. CDR3 length equals 17 residues. The CDR3 spells CATSDSTSGGSTDTQYF. The DNA for the CDR3 is TGTGCCACCAGTGATTCGACTAGCGGGGGCAGCACAGATACGCAGTATTTT.

The rearrangement links TRBV24-1 to TRBJ2-1; D possibly corresponds to TRBD1 (8 bases). The V gene's germline CDR1 is KGHDR and CDR2 SFDVKD. The CDR3 totals 15 residues. The germline V and J ends were trimmed by 3 bases and 8 bases, with 16 bases remaining between them. The CDR3 loop reads CATSDTQGGRDEQFF. The CDR3 DNA is TGTGCCACCAGTGATACACAGGGGGGGAGGGATGAGCAGTTCTTC.

The chain is built from TRBV27 and TRBJ2-1, with no clear D. Trimming left V 1 base short and J 0 bases short, with 10 bases between. The CDR3 has 16 amino acids. Germline V gene data show CDR1 as MNHEY and CDR2 as SMNVEV (reference sequence). The DNA of the CDR3 is TGTGCCAGCAGTTTATGGTCGAGCCTCTCCTACAATGAGCAGTTCTTC. This gives the protein CASSLWSSLSYNEQFF.

The chain joins TRBV18 to TRBJ2-2; TRBD1 aligns across 12 bases. CDR3 length: 17 residues. Unmatched junction bases numbered 8, after V lost 3 bases and J lost 6 bases. Germline assignment: CDR1 KGHSH and CDR2 LQKENI. The chain's CDR3 is CASSPARGQGASGELFF. The DNA of the CDR3 is TGTGCCAGCTCACCGGCCCGGGGACAGGGGGCCTCCGGGGAGCTGTTTTTT.

V and J are TRBV3-1 (or the pseudogene TRBV3-2) and TRBJ1-2, with D possibly matching TRBD1 (6 bases). V was shortened by 1 base and J by 6 bases, with 12 bases between the two germline ends. Germline assignment: CDR1 LGHDT and CDR2 YNNKEL (reference sequence). The CDR3 runs 14 residues. CDR3 in amino acids: CASSQVRGGHGYTF. Here the CDR3 DNA reads TGTGCCAGCAGCCAAGTACGGGGGGGCCATGGCTACACCTTC.

The rearrangement links TRBV9 to TRBJ2-2; 9 bases are a match to TRBD2. The CDR3 is 16 amino acids. CDR1 and CDR2 from the germline V gene are SGDLS and YYNGEE. V gave up 3 bases and J gave up 5 bases; unmatched junction bases: 8. The DNA of the CDR3 is TGTGCCAGCAGCGGAGTTAGCGGGAGCACTACCGGGGAGCTGTTTTTT. Translating gives CASSGVSGSTTGELFF.

This rearrangement joins TRBV19 to TRBJ1-2, with 7 bases fitting TRBD1. CDR3 length: 15 residues. Losses at the gene ends were 5 bases for V and 5 bases for J; bases not matched to a gene: 11. Per germline, CDR1 LNHDA and CDR2 SQIVND (reference sequence). The CDR3 nucleotides are TGTGCCAGTAGTGATACAGGGGCCGCGGTATATGGCTACACCTTC. Its protein is CASSDTGAAVYGYTF. Based on the CDR3 plus reference TRBV19 and TRBJ1-2, the full variable domain is DGGITQSPKYLFRKEGQNVTLSCEQNLNHDAMYWYRQDPGQGLRLIYYSQIVNDFQKGDIAEGYSVSREKKESFPLTVTSAQKNPTAFYLCASSDTGAAVYGYTFGSGTRLTVV.

On this clone itself: This sample includes further DNA sequences coding for the same CDR3. The CDR3 DNA reads TGTGCCAGCAGCTTAGGACAGGGAGGTCAGCCCCAGCATTTT. This sequence encodes CASSLGQGGQPQHF. This rearrangement joins TRBV6-5 to TRBJ1-5; 8 nucleotides agree with TRBD1. J was trimmed by 6 bases and V by 6 bases; bases with no gene match: 7. Per germline, CDR1 MNHEY and CDR2 SVGAGI. The CDR3 consists of 14 residues.

This rearrangement joins TRBV5-4 to TRBJ2-1; 7 nucleotides agree with TRBD1. The CDR3 extends over 15 amino acids. Unmatched junction bases numbered 6, after V lost 0 bases and J lost 6 bases. Germline V lookup: CDR1 SGHNT, CDR2 YYREEE (reference sequence). The CDR3 region is CASSLGLGQINEQFF. The CDR3 DNA follows: TGTGCCAGCAGCTTGGGGTTGGGACAGATCAATGAGCAGTTCTTC.

To note about this clone: Distinct nucleotide sequences in the sample also encode this CDR3. The rearrangement joins TRBV19 to TRBJ2-1; 11 bases match TRBD2. The germline V gene has CDR1 LNHDA and CDR2 SQIVND (reference sequence). The CDR3 extends over 15 amino acids. Trimming removed 5 bases from V and 4 bases from J; junction bases left unmatched: 4. CDR3: CASSAGLAVYNEQFF. As DNA, the CDR3 is TGTGCCAGTAGTGCGGGACTAGCGGTATACAATGAGCAGTTCTTC. The full variable domain, in which reference TRBV19 and TRBJ2-1 provide the parts outside the CDR3, is DGGITQSPKYLFRKEGQNVTLSCEQNLNHDAMYWYRQDPGQGLRLIYYSQIVNDFQKGDIAEGYSVSREKKESFPLTVTSAQKNPTAFYLCASSAGLAVYNEQFFGPGTRLTVL.

The V and J genes are TRBV9 and TRBJ1-2; the D gene is possibly TRBD1 (5 bases). CDR1 is SGDLS and CDR2 is YYNGEE in the germline V gene. This CDR3 has 15 amino acids. The V gene lost 4 bases and the J gene lost 0 bases, with 13 bases spanning the gap. Here the CDR3 reads CASSLLTEANYGYTF. In DNA form, the CDR3 reads TGTGCCAGCAGCCTACTGACAGAGGCTAACTATGGCTACACCTTC.

V usage is TRBV25-1 and J usage is TRBJ1-2; D unclear. The V end lost 0 bases, the J end lost 2 bases, and 7 bases lay between the germline ends. The germline V gene has CDR1 MGHDK and CDR2 SYGVNS. The CDR3 has 14 amino acids. CDR3 coding DNA: TGTGCCAGCAGTGAATACTCGGGGAACTATGGCTACACCTTC. Translating it yields CASSEYSGNYGYTF.

The chain has TRBV5-1 and TRBJ1-5; the D is unclear. Germline V CDR1 and CDR2: SGHRS, YFSETQ. This CDR3 has 13 residues. V was cut by 4 bases and J by 5 bases, with 10 bases left in between. The chain's CDR3 is CASSVSEDQPQHF. The CDR3 region has the DNA TGCGCCAGCAGCGTCTCAGAAGATCAGCCCCAGCATTTT.

The sample holds a few counts of this clone. The chain uses TRBV25-1 and TRBJ2-6, with a possible D match to TRBD2 (6 bases). The V gene's germline CDR1 is MGHDK and CDR2 SYGVNS. CDR3 size: 14 residues. CDR3 residues: CATGDSSGANVLTF. CDR3 in DNA: TGTGCTACGGGAGACAGCTCTGGGGCCAACGTCCTGACTTTC.

This clone appeared once. This chain links TRBV19 with TRBJ1-6; D remains ambiguous. The germline V gene encodes CDR1 LNHDA and CDR2 SQIVND (reference sequence). The V end lost 3 bases, the J end lost 0 bases, and 6 bases lay between the germline ends. The CDR3 is 15 amino acids. In nucleotides, the CDR3 is TGTGCCAGTAGTATTGGGAGCTCCTATAATTCACCCCTCCACTTT. The encoded protein is CASSIGSSYNSPLHF.

V and J are TRBV20-1 and TRBJ2-3; TRBD2 might be the D (5 bases). The CDR3 is 14 residues long. Germline-derived CDR1 and CDR2 are DFQATT and SNEGSKA (reference sequence). V was cut by 7 bases and J by 1 base, with 15 bases left in between. The CDR3 DNA follows: TGCAGTGTTAGTAGGAGGTCACGCACAGATACGCAGTATTTT. It codes for CSVSRRSRTDTQYF.

Comment on this clone: The sample holds other DNA sequences that translate to the same CDR3. V is TRBV5-1 and J is TRBJ1-1, with D uncertain. The CDR3 has 13 amino acids. Germline values: CDR1 SGHRS, CDR2 YFSETQ. Trimming pared 2 bases from V and 1 base from J, leaving 6 bases between. The CDR3 DNA follows: TGCGCCAGCAGCTTTGGCCAGAACACTGAAGCTTTCTTT. This sequence encodes CASSFGQNTEAFF.

The chain has TRBV5-1 and TRBJ2-3; D not resolved. Per germline, CDR1 SGHRS and CDR2 YFSETQ. This CDR3 spans 14 amino acids. V dropped 0 bases and J dropped 0 bases, with 5 bases sitting between them. CDR3 loop: CASSLAVSTDTQYF. CDR3 bases: TGCGCCAGCAGCTTGGCCGTTAGCACAGATACGCAGTATTTT.

The J gene is TRBJ1-1, the V gene TRBV5-1; 7 nucleotides agree with TRBD1. The CDR3 spans 16 residues. J lost 3 bases, V lost 5 bases, and 13 bases had no gene match. Germline V gene lookup returns CDR1 SGHRS and CDR2 YFSETQ. CDR3 residues: CASRRREGAQDTEAFF. The CDR3 DNA follows: TGCGCCAGCAGAAGACGGGAGGGGGCGCAGGACACTGAAGCTTTCTTT.

This chain uses TRBV6-5 with TRBJ1-5, with TRBD1 identical over 8 bases. The germline CDR1 and CDR2 sequences are MNHEY and SVGAGI. The CDR3 contains 15 residues. Trimming took 5 bases from V and 2 from J; bases not matched to a gene: 5. Here the CDR3 reads CASSPLDRGNQPQHF. The DNA for the CDR3 is TGTGCCAGCAGTCCCCTGGACAGGGGCAATCAGCCCCAGCATTTT.

This clone was observed a few times. The chain recombines TRBV7-9 with TRBJ1-2; 9 bases fit TRBD1. Per the germline V gene, CDR1 is SEHNR and CDR2 is FQNEAQ (reference sequence). This CDR3 is 15 amino acids long. Losses at the gene ends were 5 bases for V and 4 bases for J; bases not matched to a gene: 8. The CDR3 coding sequence is TGTGCCAGCAGCCCAATTGACAGGGGGGGCTATGGCTACACCTTC. Encoded protein: CASSPIDRGGYGYTF.

The chain joins TRBV29-1 to TRBJ1-1, with 10 nucleotides matching TRBD1. With 2 bases clipped from V and 1 base from J, the junction kept 4 bases outside the gene matches. The CDR3 is made up of 15 amino acids. Germline V gene lookup returns CDR1 SQVTM and CDR2 ANQGSEA. The CDR3 bases are TGCAGCGTTGAACCCAGACAGGGGGCGAACACTGAAGCTTTCTTT. It translates to CSVEPRQGANTEAFF.

The gene calls are TRBV30 and TRBJ1-1; possible D gene TRBD1, 5 bases. With 4 bases removed from V and 1 base from J, the gap between germline ends came to 13 bases. The CDR3 spans 14 residues. Germline V lookup: CDR1 GTSNPN, CDR2 SVGIG (reference sequence). In DNA form, the CDR3 reads TGTGCCTGGACCCCGGGGAGGGGGAACACTGAAGCTTTCTTT. Its protein product is CAWTPGRGNTEAFF.

This clone was seen just once. The chain carries TRBV4-1 and TRBJ2-1, with a possible D match to TRBD2 (6 bases). In germline, CDR1 is MGHRA, CDR2 YSYEKL. Trimming cost V 4 bases and J 8 bases, with 15 bases left between them. This CDR3 has 14 residues. The CDR3 sequence is CASSPVGGIDEQFF. The CDR3 coding sequence is TGCGCCAGCAGCCCCGTTGGGGGGATCGATGAGCAGTTCTTC.

This clone was observed a handful of times. This chain uses TRBV6-1 with TRBJ1-5; D not resolved. V gave up 3 bases and J gave up 2 bases, with 11 bases separating them. The CDR3 totals 15 residues. CDR1 is MNHNS, CDR2 SASEGT, per germline. In DNA, the CDR3 is TGTGCCAGCAGTGAGTCCCACGGAGGCAATCAGCCCCAGCATTTT. This translates into CASSESHGGNQPQHF.

The V call is TRBV3-1 (or the pseudogene TRBV3-2), the J call TRBJ2-7; D ambiguous. CDR3 length equals 13 residues. Germline V gene lookup returns CDR1 LGHDT and CDR2 YNNKEL (reference sequence). V dropped 0 bases and J dropped 6 bases, with 9 bases sitting between them. The CDR3 DNA sequence: TGTGCCAGCAGCCAAGATCCAGGTGGCGAGCAGTACTTC. This sequence encodes CASSQDPGGEQYF.

The chain is built from TRBV12-3 or TRBV12-4 and TRBJ2-7; no reliable D call. CDR3 length: 13 amino acids. Trimming pared 5 bases from V and 1 base from J, leaving 9 bases between. The CDR3 is CASSLGVSYEQYF. CDR3 coding DNA: TGTGCCAGCAGTCTAGGAGTATCCTACGAGCAGTACTTC.